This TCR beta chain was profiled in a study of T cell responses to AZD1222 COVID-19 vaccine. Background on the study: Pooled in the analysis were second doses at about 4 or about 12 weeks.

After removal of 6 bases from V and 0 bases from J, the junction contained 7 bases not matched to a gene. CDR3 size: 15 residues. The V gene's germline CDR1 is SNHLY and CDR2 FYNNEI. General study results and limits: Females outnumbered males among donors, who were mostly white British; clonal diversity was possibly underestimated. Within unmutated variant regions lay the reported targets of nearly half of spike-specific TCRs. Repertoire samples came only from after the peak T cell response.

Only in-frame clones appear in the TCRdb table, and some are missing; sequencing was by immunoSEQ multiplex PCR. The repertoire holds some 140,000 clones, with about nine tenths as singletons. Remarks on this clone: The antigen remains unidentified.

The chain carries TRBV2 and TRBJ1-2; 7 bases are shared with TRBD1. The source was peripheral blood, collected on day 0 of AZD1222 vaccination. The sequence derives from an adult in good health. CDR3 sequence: CASSRDRYTNYGYTF. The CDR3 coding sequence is TGTGCCAGCAGCCGGGACAGATATACTAACTATGGCTACACCTTC.